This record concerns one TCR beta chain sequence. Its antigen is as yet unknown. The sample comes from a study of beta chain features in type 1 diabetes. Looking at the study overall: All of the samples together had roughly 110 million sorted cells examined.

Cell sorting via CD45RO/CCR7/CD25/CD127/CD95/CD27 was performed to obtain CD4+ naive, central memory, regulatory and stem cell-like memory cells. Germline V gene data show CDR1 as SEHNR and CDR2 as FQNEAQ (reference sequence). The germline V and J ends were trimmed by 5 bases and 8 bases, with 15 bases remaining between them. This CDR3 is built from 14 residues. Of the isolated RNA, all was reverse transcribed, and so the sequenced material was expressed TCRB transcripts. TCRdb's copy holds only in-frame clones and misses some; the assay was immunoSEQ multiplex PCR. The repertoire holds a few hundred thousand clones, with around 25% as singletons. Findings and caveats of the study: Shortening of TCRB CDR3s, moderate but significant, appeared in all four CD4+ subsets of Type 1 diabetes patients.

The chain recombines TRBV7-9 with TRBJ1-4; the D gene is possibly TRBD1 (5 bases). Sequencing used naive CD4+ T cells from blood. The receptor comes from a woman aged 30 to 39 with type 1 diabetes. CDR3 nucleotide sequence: TGTGCCAGCAGCCCTCAGGGTTTCGGGGAAAAACTGTTTTTT. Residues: CASSPQGFGEKLFF.